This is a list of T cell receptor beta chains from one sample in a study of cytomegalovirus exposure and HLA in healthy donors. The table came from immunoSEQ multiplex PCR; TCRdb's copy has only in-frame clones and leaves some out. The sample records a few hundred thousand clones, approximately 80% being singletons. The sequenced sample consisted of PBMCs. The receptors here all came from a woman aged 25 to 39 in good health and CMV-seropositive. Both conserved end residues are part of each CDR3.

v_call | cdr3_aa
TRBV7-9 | CASSLGDTDGYTF
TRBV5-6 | CASSRVGTDYGYTF
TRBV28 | CASSFGQGARVMIYGYTF
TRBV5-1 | CASSLDPNQPQHF
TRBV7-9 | CASSLGDGVYGYTF
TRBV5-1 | CASSLAEGNTEAFF
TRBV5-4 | CASSANRDRDVGEQYF
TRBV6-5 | CASTKGTFGGYTF
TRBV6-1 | CASSEALFGGNTIYF
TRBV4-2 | CASSQRETYNEQFF
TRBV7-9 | CASSLVAQTYGYTF
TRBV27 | CASSLFFRADTGELFF
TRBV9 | CASSGAGTGEQYF
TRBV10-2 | CASTHGAASSYEQYF
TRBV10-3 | CAIKGGRYTDTQYF
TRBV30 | CAWSVPGHYGYTF
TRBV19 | CASSMRRDTNYGYTF
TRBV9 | CASSVGPGAYEQYF
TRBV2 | CARGTSAYNEQFF
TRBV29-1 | CSVPDRGAEAFF
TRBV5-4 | CASSIAGGGETQYF
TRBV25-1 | CASTMGGTQYF
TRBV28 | CASSRTFKREAQLSSYNEQFF
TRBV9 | CASSVDSSGRAKNIQYF
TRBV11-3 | CASSLETEFGTDTQYF
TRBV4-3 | CASSQEAGRAKNIQYF
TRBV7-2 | CASSFTSGSSYEQYF
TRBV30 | CAWSDGAGVAYNEQFF